Sequencing of this TCR beta chain was carried out in a study of human T cells and chemical hapten exposure. Across the whole study: It was small differences in pooled library volume that mainly caused per-sample TCR yields to vary. The study's findings and limits: Sensitizing to DPC left TCRs with a frequency above 1 in 1000 unaltered.

Trimming removed 1 base from V and 3 bases from J, with 6 bases in between. Germline assignment: CDR1 LGHDT and CDR2 YNNKEL (reference sequence). CDR3 size: 14 residues. Unique molecular identifiers were attached to individual cDNA molecules within the library. Per the study methods: Sample-level TCR yields exhibited a median of 95,638, with a range of roughly 20,000 to 750,000. Using its own MiXCR run on the reads, TCRdb lists one record per CDR3 protein. The authors' filters were not applied to this entry. The table shows about 120,000 distinct CDR3 sequences, with 8.5% to 9% occurring only once. This clonotype was picked up a small number of times. Antigen unknown. It was unfractionated whole blood from which total RNA was extracted.

Sequenced material: whole blood. The sequence was collected from a human donor in good health. Some clones in this sample may be carry-over from other donors' samples. The gene calls are TRBV3-1 and TRBJ2-2; D is uncertain. CDR3 protein: CASSQADYTGELFF. The DNA for the CDR3 is TGTGCCAGCAGCCAAGCCGACTACACCGGGGAGCTGTTTTTT.